Listed below are T cell receptor beta chains from one sample, sequenced in a study of blood T cell repertoires in COVID-19. Generated by immunoSEQ multiplex PCR, the TCRdb table keeps only in-frame clones and is missing some. The sample contains approximately 75,000 clones, roughly 80% of which appear only once. Sequencing used peripheral blood. All receptors derive from a woman aged 80 or over with acute or convalescent COVID-19. Both conserved end residues are part of each CDR3. D genes are given only for firm matches. Size is omitted from some rows. Given values are once, few, many or a class for expanded clones.

J gene,clone size,D gene,V gene,CDR3 protein,CDR3 DNA
TRBJ1-1,once,.,TRBV7-9,CASRGARGPILNSMNTEAFF,TGTGCCAGCCGCGGGGCCAGGGGCCCGATTCTAAACTCAATGAACACTGAAGCTTTCTTT
TRBJ2-1,.,.,TRBV11-2,CASSLDGTSGFYNEQFF,TGTGCCAGCAGCTTAGACGGCACTTCGGGATTTTACAATGAGCAGTTCTTC
TRBJ1-2,.,.,TRBV5-6,CASSLGIEDYVGYTF,TGTGCCAGCAGCTTGGGGATAGAGGACTATGTTGGCTACACCTTC
TRBJ2-4,.,TRBD2,TRBV3-1/TRBV3-2,CASSQIPKTSGGTLAKNIQYF,TGTGCCAGCAGCCAAATCCCAAAGACTAGCGGGGGGACTCTAGCCAAAAACATTCAGTACTTC
TRBJ1-6,.,.,TRBV6-4,CASSRDLANSPLHF,TGTGCCAGCAGCAGGGACTTAGCGAATTCACCCCTCCACTTT
TRBJ1-1,.,TRBD1,TRBV28,CASRRTGGIAEAFF,TGTGCCAGCCGCCGGACAGGGGGAATAGCTGAAGCTTTCTTT
TRBJ1-5,.,TRBD1,TRBV19,CASTLGQGGDQPQHF,TGTGCCAGTACCCTCGGACAGGGGGGAGATCAGCCCCAGCATTTT
TRBJ2-5,few,.,TRBV2,CASSATTAETQYF,TGTGCCAGCAGCGCGACTACCGCGGAGACCCAGTACTTC
TRBJ2-2,.,TRBD2,TRBV3-1/TRBV3-2,CASSQGRGGSTGELFF,TGTGCCAGCAGCCAAGGGCGCGGGGGGTCCACCGGGGAGCTGTTTTTT
TRBJ2-7,.,TRBD2,TRBV5-4,CASSLDGGGAYEQYF,TGTGCCAGCAGCTTGGACGGCGGGGGGGCCTACGAGCAGTACTTC
TRBJ2-2,.,.,TRBV7-3,CASSSPTRDTGELFF,TGTGCCAGCAGCTCACCAACTAGAGACACCGGGGAGCTGTTTTTT
TRBJ2-7,.,.,TRBV5-3,CARSLGEVASYEQYF,TGTGCCAGAAGCTTGGGGGAGGTAGCCTCCTACGAGCAGTACTTC
TRBJ1-4,.,TRBD1,TRBV9,CASSPLTGLSEKLFF,TGTGCCAGCAGCCCTCTGACAGGGTTAAGCGAAAAACTGTTTTTT
TRBJ2-7,.,.,TRBV7-9,CASSRRSYEQYF,TGTGCCAGCAGCCGTCGTTCCTACGAGCAGTACTTC
TRBJ2-7,.,TRBD1,TRBV2,CASSFPGTGSYEQYF,TGTGCCAGCAGTTTTCCCGGGACAGGGTCTTACGAGCAGTACTTC
TRBJ1-1,.,.,TRBV7-2,CASSQTGGATEAFF,TGTGCCAGCAGCCAGACGGGGGGGGCCACTGAAGCTTTCTTT
TRBJ1-1,.,.,TRBV6-5,CASAPGDRTNTEAFF,TGTGCCAGCGCCCCGGGCGACAGGACGAACACTGAAGCTTTCTTT
TRBJ2-3,.,TRBD2,TRBV7-2,CASSLTSMRTDTQYF,TGTGCCAGCAGCTTGACTAGCATGCGCACAGATACGCAGTATTTT
TRBJ1-1,.,TRBD1,TRBV12-3/TRBV12-4,CASSSQGWTEAFF,TGTGCCAGCAGCTCACAGGGGTGGACTGAAGCTTTCTTT
TRBJ1-5,.,TRBD1,TRBV5-8,CASSRRRTGGGGSNQPQHF,TGTGCCAGCAGCAGAAGACGTACAGGGGGCGGGGGTAGCAATCAGCCCCAGCATTTT
TRBJ2-3,.,TRBD2,TRBV12-5,CASGKEAGGLPDTQYF,TGTGCTAGTGGGAAGGAAGCGGGGGGGCTCCCAGATACGCAGTATTTT
TRBJ2-7,.,TRBD1,TRBV5-1,CASSLAWGQGDYEQYF,TGCGCCAGCAGCTTGGCCTGGGGACAGGGGGACTACGAGCAGTACTTC
TRBJ2-5,.,.,TRBV6-5,CASSPDGGTQYF,TGTGCCAGCAGCCCAGATGGAGGGACCCAGTACTTC
TRBJ2-7,.,TRBD2,TRBV3-1/TRBV3-2,CASSPSAGGREQYF,TGTGCCAGCAGCCCCTCAGCGGGGGGACGCGAGCAGTACTTC
TRBJ2-1,.,TRBD1,TRBV2,CASSLRDIRTGAYNEQFF,TGTGCCAGCTCTCTGAGGGATATCAGGACAGGAGCCTACAATGAGCAGTTCTTC
TRBJ1-1,.,TRBD1,TRBV2,CASTSTGVNTEAFF,TGTGCCAGCACCTCGACAGGGGTGAACACTGAAGCTTTCTTT
TRBJ1-5,.,.,TRBV9,CASSVEGTLGDANQPQHF,TGTGCCAGCAGCGTAGAAGGGACTTTGGGGGACGCCAATCAGCCCCAGCATTTT
TRBJ1-6,once,.,TRBV7-3,CASSLAGPNSPLHF,TGTGCCAGCAGCTTAGCAGGCCCTAATTCACCCCTCCACTTT
TRBJ1-1,.,TRBD1,TRBV29-1,CSVIGTGGTEAFF,TGCAGCGTTATAGGGACAGGGGGCACTGAAGCTTTCTTT
TRBJ2-3,.,.,TRBV11-2,CASSLGQARVDTQYF,TGTGCCAGCAGCTTAGGGCAGGCGCGGGTGGATACGCAGTATTTT